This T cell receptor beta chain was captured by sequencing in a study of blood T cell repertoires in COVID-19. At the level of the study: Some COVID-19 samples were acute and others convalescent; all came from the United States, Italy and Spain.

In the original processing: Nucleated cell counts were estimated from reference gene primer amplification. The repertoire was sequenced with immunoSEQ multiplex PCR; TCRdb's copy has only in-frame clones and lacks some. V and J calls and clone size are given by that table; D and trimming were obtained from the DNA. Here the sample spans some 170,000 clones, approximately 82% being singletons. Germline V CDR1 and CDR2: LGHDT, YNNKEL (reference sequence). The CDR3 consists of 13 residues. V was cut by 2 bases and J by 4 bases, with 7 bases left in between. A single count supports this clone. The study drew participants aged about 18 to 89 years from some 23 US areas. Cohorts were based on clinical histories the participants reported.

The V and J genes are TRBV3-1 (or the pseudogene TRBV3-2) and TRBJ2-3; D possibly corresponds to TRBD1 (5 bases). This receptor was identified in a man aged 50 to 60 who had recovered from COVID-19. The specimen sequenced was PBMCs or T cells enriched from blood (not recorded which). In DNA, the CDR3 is TGTGCCAGCAGCCAACAGGGTCCAGATACGCAGTATTTT. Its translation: CASSQQGPDTQYF.